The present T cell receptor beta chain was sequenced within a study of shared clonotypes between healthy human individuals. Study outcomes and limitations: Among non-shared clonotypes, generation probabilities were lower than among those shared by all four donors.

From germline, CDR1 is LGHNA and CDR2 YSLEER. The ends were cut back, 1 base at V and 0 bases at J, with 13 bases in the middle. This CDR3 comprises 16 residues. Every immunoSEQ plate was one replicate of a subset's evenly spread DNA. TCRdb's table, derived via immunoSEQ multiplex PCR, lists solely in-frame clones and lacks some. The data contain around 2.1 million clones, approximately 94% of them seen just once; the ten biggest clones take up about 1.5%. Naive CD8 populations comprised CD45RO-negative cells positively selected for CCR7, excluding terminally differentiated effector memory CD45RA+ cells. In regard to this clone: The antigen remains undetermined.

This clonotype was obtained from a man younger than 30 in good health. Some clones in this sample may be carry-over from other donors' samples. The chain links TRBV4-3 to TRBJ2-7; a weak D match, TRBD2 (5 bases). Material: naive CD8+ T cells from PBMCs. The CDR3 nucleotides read TGCGCCAGCAGCCAAGGTACGAGCGGAATCTCCTACGAGCAGTACTTC. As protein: CASSQGTSGISYEQYF.